The clone carrying this T cell receptor (beta chain) has ten or more counts. This sample was taken from a study of early T cells in non-severe SARS-CoV-2 infection. TCRdb recomputed calls from the 5' RACE reads with MiXCR, one row per CDR3 protein. The sample lists 40,000 or so distinct CDR3 sequences; approximately 6% were seen once. V dropped 8 bases and J dropped 3 bases, with 11 bases sitting between them. Germline V CDR1 and CDR2: SNHLY, FYNNEI. CDR3 length equals 13 residues. The clonotype originates from an adult who was a healthcare worker with PCR-confirmed SARS-CoV-2 infection or an uninfected control (not recorded which). The sample was whole blood. The V call is TRBV2, the J call TRBJ1-5; D might be TRBD1 (6 bases). CDR3 residues: CASRDRTNQPQHF. In DNA form, the CDR3 reads TGTGCCAGCCGAGACAGGACCAATCAGCCCCAGCATTTT.